This TCR beta chain was sequenced during a study of blood T cell repertoires in COVID-19. Study overall: PBMCs, B-cell-depleted T cells, or T cells were the source of the cDNA or gDNA that made up the material.

Methods used by the authors: Quantification of nucleated cells was approximated via reference gene primer amplification. The protocol was immunoSEQ multiplex PCR, while the TCRdb copy is restricted to in-frame clones and leaves out a portion. D and trimming come from the DNA, and the V and J calls and clone size come from that table. The sample gives more than 85,000 clones, more than 75% of which show up once; 15% to 20% is in the top ten. The germline V gene has CDR1 KGHDR and CDR2 SFDVKD. V lost 8 bases to trimming and J lost 5 bases; unmatched junction nucleotides: 8. The CDR3 length is 14 residues.

Sequencing was done on a sample of peripheral blood. The TCR was taken from an elderly man with acute or convalescent COVID-19. V and J are TRBV24-1 and TRBJ2-1; 7 bases line up with TRBD2. CDR3 nucleotide sequence: TGTGCCACCACCCCTAGCGGACCAAACAATGAGCAGTTCTTC. This codes for CATTPSGPNNEQFF.